This entry describes one T cell receptor (beta chain). These data originate in a study of shared clonotypes between healthy human individuals. Some clones are missing from TCRdb's copy, which holds only in-frame ones; the method was immunoSEQ multiplex PCR. This sample has over 850,000 clones, with 78% found just once. CDR3 length: 15 amino acids. Trimming pared 2 bases from V and 2 bases from J, leaving 10 bases between. Germline V lookup: CDR1 SGHNT, CDR2 YYREEE (reference sequence). This receptor was taken from a man between 18 and 35 years old in good health. Some clones in this sample may be carry-over from other donors' samples. The sequenced material came from memory CD4+ T cells from PBMCs. Regarding subset: CD45RA-negative fraction. The chain has TRBV5-4 and TRBJ2-2, with D possibly matching TRBD2 (6 bases). In nucleotides, the CDR3 is TGTGCCAGCAGCTTAGCGGGTGTCAACACCGGGGAGCTGTTTTTT. Translating gives CASSLAGVNTGELFF.